One T cell receptor (beta chain) is described in this entry. The protocol was immunoSEQ multiplex PCR, while the TCRdb copy is restricted to in-frame clones and leaves out a portion. The sample consists of approximately 120,000 clones, more than 80% of them appearing once. This record comes from a study of T cell responses to AZD1222 COVID-19 vaccine. The clonotype comes from an adult who received the AZD1222 COVID-19 vaccine. The specimen was peripheral blood, collected 28 days after the second AZD1222 dose.

This CDR3 reads CASSETGQGRQPQHF. The CDR3 nucleotides read TGCGCCAGCAGCGAAACAGGACAGGGAAGGCAGCCCCAGCATTTT. The V and J genes are TRBV5-1 and TRBJ1-5, with 8 bases identical to TRBD1. V lost 4 bases, J lost 7 bases, and 10 bases stayed unmatched. CDR1 and CDR2 from the germline V gene are SGHRS and YFSETQ. CDR3 length equals 15 residues. Combining the CDR3 with reference TRBV5-1 and TRBJ1-5 gives the whole variable domain KAGVTQTPRYLIKTRGQQVTLSCSPISGHRSVSWYQQTPGQGLQFLFEYFSETQRNKGNFPGRFSGRQFSNSRSEMNVSTLELGDSALYLCASSETGQGRQPQHFGDGTRLSIL.